Listed here are 32 T cell receptor beta chains from one sample, sequenced in a study of control samples from healthy donors and cancer patients. Clones were sequenced by immunoSEQ multiplex PCR, and TCRdb holds only the in-frame ones, with some missing. The top ten clones hold under 5% of a sample with fewer than 200,000 clones, about 86% of them seen once. The sample was blood. The receptors here all came from a woman aged 30 to 39 in good health.

The V gene is TRBV9, the J gene TRBJ2-5, with 10 bases fitting TRBD2. The CDR3 extends over 17 amino acids. J gave up 1 base and V 0 bases, and 6 bases lay outside the gene matches. Germline-derived CDR1 and CDR2 are SGDLS and YYNGEE. The CDR3 loop is CASSVALAGSSQETQYF. DNA of the CDR3: TGTGCCAGCAGCGTAGCACTAGCGGGGTCCAGCCAAGAGACCCAGTACTTC.

This clone was seen only once. The chain joins TRBV6-6 to TRBJ2-7; D gene unclear. CDR1 and CDR2 (germline): MNHNY, SVGAGI (reference sequence). The CDR3 is made up of 14 amino acids. V gave up 0 bases and J gave up 2 bases, with 8 bases separating them. DNA for the CDR3: TGTGCCAGCAGTTACTCGAACACTGCCTACGAGCAGTACTTC. It translates to CASSYSNTAYEQYF.

The V and J genes are TRBV5-1 and TRBJ2-7; TRBD2 is a possible D gene (5 bases). V lost 4 bases and J lost 3, with 11 bases in between. This CDR3 contains 13 residues. Germline V gene data show CDR1 as SGHRS and CDR2 as YFSETQ. CDR3 sequence reads: CASSPGSGYEQYV. The CDR3 DNA reads TGCGCCAGCAGCCCGGGGTCCGGCTACGAGCAGTACGTC.

This clone was detected once. This chain uses TRBV5-4 with TRBJ1-2; the match to TRBD1 covers 9 bases. The CDR3 has 17 amino acids. Germline CDR1 reads SGHNT; CDR2 reads YYREEE (reference sequence). Trimming removed 4 bases from V and 1 base from J; junction bases left unmatched: 11. CDR3 loop: CASSRPGQGHINYGYTF. CDR3 in DNA: TGTGCCAGCAGCCGGCCGGGACAGGGCCACATTAACTATGGCTACACCTTC.

The rearrangement joins TRBV4-1 to TRBJ2-7; unclear D gene. Germline CDR1 and CDR2: MGHRA and YSYEKL. With 4 bases removed from V and 4 bases from J, the gap between germline ends came to 11 bases. This CDR3 contains 13 residues. CDR3 residues: CASSRAPEYEQYF. The CDR3 DNA is TGCGCCAGCAGCCGAGCCCCAGAGTACGAGCAGTACTTC.

The CDR3 sequence is CAWMGLGTGNTIYF. In nucleotides, the CDR3 is TGTGCCTGGATGGGCCTAGGAACTGGAAACACCATATATTTT. V gene TRBV30 combines with J gene TRBJ1-3; D call uncertain. Trimming took off 4 bases at V and 2 bases at J, with 12 bases between the two ends. CDR1 is GTSNPN and CDR2 is SVGIG in the germline V gene (reference sequence). CDR3 size: 14 residues.

The J gene is TRBJ2-5, the V gene TRBV20-1; 9 nucleotides agree with TRBD2. CDR1 is DFQATT and CDR2 is SNEGSKA in the germline V gene (reference sequence). V lost 3 bases to trimming and J lost 5 bases; unmatched junction nucleotides: 10. The CDR3 runs to 15 residues. CDR3 coding DNA: TGCAGTGCTAGTTGGGCTAGCGGGGCTAGGGAGACCCAGTACTTC. It is translated as CSASWASGARETQYF.

The chain carries TRBV7-2 and TRBJ2-3; 11 bases are shared with TRBD2. With 2 bases clipped from V and 0 bases from J, the junction kept 10 bases outside the gene matches. The CDR3 covers 19 residues. The germline gives CDR1 SGHTA, CDR2 FQGNSA. DNA of the CDR3: TGTGCCAGCAGCTTACCACTAGCGGGAGATACCGATAGCACAGATACGCAGTATTTT. Translated, it gives CASSLPLAGDTDSTDTQYF.

The chain joins TRBV19 to TRBJ2-5; 8 bases align to TRBD1. The germline gives CDR1 LNHDA, CDR2 SQIVND (reference sequence). The V segment lost 2 bases and the J segment 4 bases; nucleotides outside the gene matches: 12. This CDR3 has 17 amino acids. The CDR3 nucleotides read TGTGCCAGTAGTATACATCAGAGGACAGGGTTGGGAGAGACCCAGTACTTC. Its protein is CASSIHQRTGLGETQYF.

The chain recombines TRBV2 with TRBJ1-3; 7 bases match TRBD1. CDR3 length: 17 amino acids. Germline V gene data show CDR1 as SNHLY and CDR2 as FYNNEI. V shed 9 bases, J shed 0 bases, and the junction held 14 bases outside the gene matches. CDR3 residues: CARARPPGQSSGNTIYF. In nucleotides, the CDR3 is TGTGCCAGAGCTCGACCGCCGGGACAGAGCTCTGGAAACACCATATATTTT.

This rearrangement joins TRBV23-1 to TRBJ2-3; D is undetermined. TRBV23-1 is an ORF for which the function is uncertain. The CDR3 spans 13 residues. V gave up 2 bases and J gave up 4 bases, with 7 bases separating them. CDR3 sequence reads: CASSQMEADTQYF. The CDR3 coding sequence is TGCGCCAGCAGTCAAATGGAAGCAGATACGCAGTATTTT.

The chain links TRBV16 to TRBJ2-7; 8 nucleotides match TRBD1. The CDR3 is made up of 15 amino acids. From germline, CDR1 is KGHSY and CDR2 FQNENV. The V segment lost 0 bases and the J segment 0 bases; nucleotides outside the gene matches: 1. The CDR3 reads CASSQSQGASYEQYF. Written as DNA, the CDR3 is TGTGCCAGCAGCCAATCTCAGGGGGCCTCCTACGAGCAGTACTTC.

The chain has TRBV14 and TRBJ1-2, with 7 bases fitting TRBD1. Trimming took 4 bases from V and 8 from J; bases not matched to a gene: 16. Germline CDR1 SGHDN, CDR2 FVKESK. The CDR3 spans 16 residues. The CDR3 coding sequence is TGTGCCAGCAGCCCTCTTGAGGAGGGGGCGGCGAGAGGCTACACCTTC. Residues: CASSPLEEGAARGYTF. The full variable domain, completed using reference TRBV14 and TRBJ1-2, is EAGVTQFPSHSVIEKGQTVTLRCDPISGHDNLYWYRRVMGKEIKFLLHFVKESKQDESGMPNNRFLAERTGGTYSTLKVQPAELEDSGVYFCASSPLEEGAARGYTFGSGTRLTVV.

This chain joins TRBV15 and TRBJ2-3; TRBD2 is a possible D gene (6 bases). Per germline, CDR1 LNHNV and CDR2 YYDKDF (reference sequence). Trimming removed 0 bases from V and 1 base from J, with 11 bases in between. The CDR3 totals 16 residues. The CDR3 is CATSRDLTGGTDTQYF. The CDR3 coding sequence is TGTGCCACCAGCAGAGATCTTACGGGGGGCACAGATACGCAGTATTTT.

This clone was recorded once. This chain connects TRBV18 to TRBJ2-3; D is ambiguous. The V gene's germline CDR1 is KGHSH and CDR2 LQKENI. The CDR3 totals 15 residues. The V and J ends lost 1 base and 0 bases respectively, with 8 bases between them. In DNA, the CDR3 is TGTGCCAGCTCACCACTAGCCGCTAGCACAGATACGCAGTATTTT. Amino acids: CASSPLAASTDTQYF.

This clone was found a few times. The rearrangement uses TRBV28 and TRBJ1-5, with D perhaps matching TRBD1 (6 bases). The germline gives CDR1 MDHEN, CDR2 SYDVKM. Trimming stripped 2 bases from V and 7 bases from J, with 9 bases between. This CDR3 is 13 amino acids long. The CDR3 DNA is TGTGCCAGCAGTTTAACCGACAGGCAGCCCCAGCATTTT. Protein: CASSLTDRQPQHF.

This rearrangement joins TRBV19 to TRBJ1-1, with 11 bases identical to TRBD1. Germline assignment: CDR1 LNHDA and CDR2 SQIVND (reference sequence). V lost 4 bases to trimming and J lost 7 bases; unmatched junction nucleotides: 2. CDR3 size: 13 residues. CDR3 sequence (DNA): TGTGCCAGTAGTAGGGACAGGGGGTATGAAGCTTTCTTT. This translates into CASSRDRGYEAFF. The full variable domain, in which reference TRBV19 and TRBJ1-1 provide the parts outside the CDR3, is DGGITQSPKYLFRKEGQNVTLSCEQNLNHDAMYWYRQDPGQGLRLIYYSQIVNDFQKGDIAEGYSVSREKKESFPLTVTSAQKNPTAFYLCASSRDRGYEAFFGQGTRLTVV.

The gene calls are TRBV11-2 and TRBJ2-7; tentative D call: TRBD2 (6 bases). In germline, CDR1 is SGHAT, CDR2 FQNNGV. The CDR3 totals 14 residues. Trimming pared 4 bases from V and 6 bases from J, leaving 16 bases between. The CDR3 region has the DNA TGTGCCAGCAGCTCGCAGGGTCTGGGGGGCGAGCAGTACGTC. Its protein product is CASSSQGLGGEQYV.

In the case of this clone: A junction end diverges from the germline sequence, so it may reflect a read error. The chain is built from TRBV7-7 and TRBJ2-3; no firm D call. In germline, CDR1 is SSHAT, CDR2 FNYEAQ (reference sequence). The CDR3 has 15 residues. As DNA, the CDR3 is TGTGCTAGCAGCTTAGCTCCGTACTCCACAGATACGCAGTATTTT. This gives the protein CASSLAPYSTDTQYF. Using reference TRBV7-7 and TRBJ2-3 for the parts outside the CDR3, the full variable domain is GAGVSQSPRYKVTKRGQDVTLRCDPISSHATLYWYQQALGQGPEFLTYFNYEAQPDKSGLPSDRFSAERPEGSISTLTIQRTEQRDSAMYRCASSLAPYSTDTQYFGPGTRLTVL.

The rearrangement links TRBV28 to TRBJ1-2, with D possibly being TRBD1 (5 bases). From germline, CDR1 is MDHEN and CDR2 SYDVKM. The CDR3 loop spans 16 amino acids. The V end was cut by 4 bases, the J end by 4 bases, with 19 bases between. This CDR3 reads CASSSPQVVDVYGYTF. CDR3 DNA: TGTGCCAGCAGTTCTCCACAGGTTGTCGACGTCTATGGCTACACCTTC.

Here the CDR3 reads CASSLGSAGPVDTQYF. CDR3 bases: TGTGCCAGCAGCTTAGGGTCAGCGGGGCCGGTGGATACGCAGTATTTT. The chain links TRBV11-2 to TRBJ2-3, with 7 bases fitting TRBD2. The germline CDR1 and CDR2 sequences are SGHAT and FQNNGV. The junction had 10 bases not matched to a gene; V was cut back by 1 base and J by 6 bases. The CDR3 spans 16 residues.

The V and J genes are TRBV6-6 and TRBJ1-1, with D uncertain. This CDR3 has 14 residues. V was pared by 7 bases and J by 6 bases, with 18 bases between. The germline CDR1 and CDR2 sequences are MNHNY and SVGAGI (reference sequence). The CDR3 nucleotides are TGTGCCAGCAAAAGGTTCGGGGATACGGCTGAAGCTTTCTTT. This gives the protein CASKRFGDTAEAFF.

The V and J genes are TRBV7-2 and TRBJ1-6, with 7 bases lining up with TRBD1. The V segment lost 8 bases and the J segment 9 bases; nucleotides outside the gene matches: 13. The CDR3 sequence is 15 residues long. The germline V gene encodes CDR1 SGHTA and CDR2 FQGNSA. This CDR3 is CASGETGRLSSPLHF. In DNA form, the CDR3 reads TGTGCCAGCGGAGAGACAGGGCGCCTGAGTTCACCCCTCCACTTT.

J is TRBJ2-5 and V is TRBV5-1, with TRBD2 matching over 9 bases. Germline-derived CDR1 and CDR2 are SGHRS and YFSETQ. The CDR3 loop spans 15 amino acids. With V trimmed by 3 bases and J by 2 bases, 5 bases remained unmatched. This CDR3 reads CASSSSGGPQETQYF. CDR3 nucleotide sequence: TGCGCCAGCAGCTCAAGCGGGGGGCCGCAAGAGACCCAGTACTTC.

The chain links TRBV10-1 to TRBJ2-5; the D gene is possibly TRBD1 (5 bases). The CDR3 extends over 15 amino acids. CDR1 is WNHNN, CDR2 SYGVQD, per germline (reference sequence). V dropped 4 bases and J dropped 5 bases, with 17 bases sitting between them. The CDR3 region is CASSGGAGSGETQYF. The CDR3 DNA reads TGCGCCAGCAGTGGTGGGGCAGGGTCGGGCGAGACCCAGTACTTC.

The rearrangement uses TRBV5-1 and TRBJ2-1; 7 bases are shared with TRBD2. Germline trimming cut 4 bases from V and 6 bases from J; bases unmatched to any gene: 7. The CDR3 is made up of 14 amino acids. The germline CDR1 and CDR2 sequences are SGHRS and YFSETQ. This CDR3 is CASSEIAGSNEQFF. DNA of the CDR3: TGCGCCAGCAGCGAAATAGCGGGTTCCAATGAGCAGTTCTTC.

The V call is TRBV11-2, the J call TRBJ2-7; D is uncertain. The germline V and J ends were trimmed by 2 bases and 4 bases, with 15 bases remaining between them. CDR3 length: 15 residues. CDR1 and CDR2 (germline): SGHAT, FQNNGV. The CDR3 DNA reads as TGTGCCAGCAGCTTAAGCCTTACGCCAGGATACGAGCAGTACTTC. Translating it yields CASSLSLTPGYEQYF.

The genes are TRBV24-1 and TRBJ2-7; 12 bases map to TRBD2. The V gene end was trimmed by 4 bases and the J gene end by 5 bases; junction bases not matched to a gene: 8. The CDR3 sequence is 16 residues long. Germline V gene lookup returns CDR1 KGHDR and CDR2 SFDVKD. In nucleotides, the CDR3 is TGTGCCACCAGTGACCCGGGACTAGCGGGTATTCACGAGCAGTACTTC. Translation: CATSDPGLAGIHEQYF.

V and J are TRBV19 and TRBJ2-7, with 7 bases that match TRBD2. The CDR3 is 14 amino acids. The V gene's germline CDR1 is LNHDA and CDR2 SQIVND (reference sequence). The V and J ends lost 3 bases and 5 bases, in that order; junction bases with no gene match: 7. The CDR3 region has the DNA TGTGCCAGTAGTATTGGGCGGGAGAGCAACGAGCAGTACTTC. Protein: CASSIGRESNEQYF. The complete variable domain, with remaining parts taken from reference TRBV19 and TRBJ2-7, reads DGGITQSPKYLFRKEGQNVTLSCEQNLNHDAMYWYRQDPGQGLRLIYYSQIVNDFQKGDIAEGYSVSREKKESFPLTVTSAQKNPTAFYLCASSIGRESNEQYFGPGTRLTVT.

The chain is built from TRBV19 and TRBJ2-7; a possible D gene is TRBD2 (6 bases). The CDR3 is made up of 11 amino acids. V lost 10 bases, J lost 2 bases, and 9 bases lay in between. Germline V gene sequence: CDR1 LNHDA, CDR2 SQIVND (reference sequence). This CDR3 reads CATGLPYEQYF. The CDR3 coding sequence is TGTGCCACGGGACTTCCCTACGAGCAGTACTTC.

The rearrangement joins TRBV4-1 to TRBJ2-7, with D unclear. This CDR3 has 13 amino acids. The ends were cut back, 6 bases at V and 3 bases at J, with 12 bases in the middle. Germline CDR1 is MGHRA and CDR2 is YSYEKL. The DNA for the CDR3 is TGCGCCAGCAGTTCAACCACAGACTACGAGCAGTACTTC. This translates into CASSSTTDYEQYF.

The J gene is TRBJ1-6, the V gene TRBV3-1 (or the pseudogene TRBV3-2), with D possibly TRBD1 on 5 matching bases. The germline V gene encodes CDR1 LGHDT and CDR2 YNNKEL (reference sequence). V was clipped by 0 bases and J by 5 bases, with 14 bases between them. The CDR3 is 17 residues long. The CDR3 region is CASSQERVGVDNSPLHF. CDR3 bases: TGTGCCAGCAGCCAAGAAAGGGTAGGGGTAGATAATTCACCCCTCCACTTT.